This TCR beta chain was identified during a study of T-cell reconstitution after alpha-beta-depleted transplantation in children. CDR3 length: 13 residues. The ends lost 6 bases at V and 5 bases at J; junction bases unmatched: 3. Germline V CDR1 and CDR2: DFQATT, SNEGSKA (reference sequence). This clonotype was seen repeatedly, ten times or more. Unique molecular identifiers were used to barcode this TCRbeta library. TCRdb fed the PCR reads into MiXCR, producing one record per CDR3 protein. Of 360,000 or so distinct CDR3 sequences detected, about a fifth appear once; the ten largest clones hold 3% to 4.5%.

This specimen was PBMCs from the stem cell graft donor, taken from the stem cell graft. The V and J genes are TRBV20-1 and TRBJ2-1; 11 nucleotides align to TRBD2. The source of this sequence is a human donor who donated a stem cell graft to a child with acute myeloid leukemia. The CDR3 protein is CSAPGLADNEQFF. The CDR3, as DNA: TGCAGTGCACCGGGACTAGCGGACAATGAGCAGTTCTTC.